The 4 T cell receptor beta chains presented below share a single source sample, sequenced in a study of T cell repertoires in cytomegalovirus infection. Which antigens these TCRs recognize remains unknown. TCRdb fed the reads into MiXCR, producing one record per CDR3 protein. This table holds tens of thousands of distinct CDR3 sequences, 20% found once. This specimen consisted of CD8+ T cells from cultured PBMCs, obtained from culture after CMV antigen stimulation. These receptor sequences come from a human donor in good health (CMV status not recorded). Some clones in this sample may be carry-over from other donors' samples.

The rearrangement links TRBV13 to TRBJ1-2; 7 bases match TRBD1. Germline values: CDR1 PRHDT, CDR2 FYEKMQ (reference sequence). The V and J ends lost 4 bases and 5 bases, in that order; junction bases with no gene match: 10. This CDR3 is 15 amino acids long. The CDR3 region has the DNA TGTGCCAGCAGCTCCTCCGACAGGGCGAGTTATGGCTACACCTTC. Amino acids: CASSSSDRASYGYTF.

This rearrangement joins TRBV6-2 or TRBV6-3 to TRBJ2-1, with D perhaps matching TRBD1 (7 bases). The CDR3 totals 15 residues. The germline V gene encodes CDR1 MNHEY and CDR2 SVGEGT. Trimming took 2 bases from V and 4 from J, leaving 12 bases between them. CDR3 sequence: CASSYQGGDYNEQFF. The CDR3 region has the DNA TGTGCCAGCAGTTACCAGGGGGGCGATTACAATGAGCAGTTCTTC.

A few counts support this clonotype. V gene TRBV12-3 or TRBV12-4 combines with J gene TRBJ1-1; possible D gene TRBD1, 6 bases. The CDR3 loop spans 12 amino acids. Trimming shortened V by 7 bases and J by 6 bases, and 12 bases separated the two germline ends. CDR3 sequence (DNA): TGTGCCAGCACCCTGGGGGGGCCTGAAGCTTTCTTT. Amino acids: CASTLGGPEAFF.

This rearrangement joins TRBV7-6 to TRBJ2-5, with 7 bases fitting TRBD1. The germline CDR1 and CDR2 sequences are SGHVS and FNYEAQ. The length of the CDR3 is 18 residues. J gave up 7 bases and V 5 bases, and 22 bases lay outside the gene matches. Here the CDR3 DNA reads TGTGCCAGCAGCCTGGGCCGTTGGGAGACAGGGTTTGTGCGGACCCAGTACTTC. Translated: CASSLGRWETGFVRTQYF.